The entry below describes one TCR beta chain. Antigen specificity is unknown. The data are from a study of T cell responses to AZD1222 COVID-19 vaccine. Study information: Second-dose timings of about 4 or about 12 weeks were pooled. Study results and limitations: Increases in Spike-specific TCR breadth and depth were seen after two AZD1222 doses. The donors showed a predominance of white British ancestry and of females, with possible underestimation of clonal diversity. It was only after the peak T cell response that any repertoires were sampled.

Generated by immunoSEQ multiplex PCR, the TCRdb table keeps only in-frame clones and is missing some. The sample records some 110,000 clones, roughly 80% being singletons. V shed 4 bases and J shed 7 bases, with 10 bases lying between them. This CDR3 is 12 amino acids long. Per the germline V gene, CDR1 is SGHTA and CDR2 is FQGNSA. Source: peripheral blood, taken on day 0 of AZD1222 vaccination. The J gene is TRBJ2-5, the V gene TRBV7-2, with unresolved D. The origin of this receptor is an adult in good health. CDR3 loop: CASSSPARTQYF. CDR3 sequence (DNA): TGTGCCAGCAGCTCTCCGGCGAGGACCCAGTACTTC.